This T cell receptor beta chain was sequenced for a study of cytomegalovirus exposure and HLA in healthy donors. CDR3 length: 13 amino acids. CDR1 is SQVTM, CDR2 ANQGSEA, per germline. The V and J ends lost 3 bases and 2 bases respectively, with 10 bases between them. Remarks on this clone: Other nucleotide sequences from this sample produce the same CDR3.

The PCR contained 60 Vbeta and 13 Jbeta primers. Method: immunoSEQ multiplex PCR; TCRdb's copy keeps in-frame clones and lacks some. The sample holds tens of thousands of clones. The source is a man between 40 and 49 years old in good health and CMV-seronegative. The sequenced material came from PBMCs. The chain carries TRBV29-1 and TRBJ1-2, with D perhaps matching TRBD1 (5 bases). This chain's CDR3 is CSVEGQLNYGYTF. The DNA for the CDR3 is TGCAGCGTTGAGGGGCAGTTGAACTATGGCTACACCTTC.